Listed here are 21 T cell receptor beta chains from one sample, sequenced in a study of PD-L1 blockade in urothelial cancer. Time point given: pretreatment peripheral blood. Data came from immunoSEQ multiplex PCR; TCRdb stores just in-frame clones and leaves some out. The data contain about 53,000 clones, 70% to 90% of them singletons. The starting material was PBMCs, obtained around atezolizumab (anti-PD-L1) treatment. These receptor sequences come from a woman aged 55-69 years with urothelial cancer.

This sequence joins TRBV7-6 and TRBJ2-2, with D possibly matching TRBD2 (7 bases). This CDR3 spans 15 amino acids. Trimming stripped 5 bases from V and 11 bases from J, with 21 bases between. Germline V lookup: CDR1 SGHVS, CDR2 FNYEAQ. CDR3 nucleotides: TGTGCCAGCAGCCTCCAAGCGGGGCCCAGGGGTGAGCTGTTTTTT. This gives the protein CASSLQAGPRGELFF.

The CDR3, as DNA: TGTGCCAGCAGCTCGCCCACAAGGGGAAGTTTCCATGGCTACACCTTC. This codes for CASSSPTRGSFHGYTF. The chain employs TRBV5-6 and TRBJ1-2; possibly TRBD1 for D (5 bases). The CDR3 has 16 residues. Germline loops: CDR1 SGHDT, CDR2 YYEEEE. V shed 3 bases and J shed 6 bases, with 21 bases lying between them.

The V call is TRBV5-1, the J call TRBJ2-5; D perhaps matches TRBD1 (6 bases). V was trimmed by 0 bases and J by 2 bases, leaving 8 bases between them. The germline CDR1 and CDR2 sequences are SGHRS and YFSETQ. This CDR3 has 14 amino acids. The CDR3 nucleotides read TGCGCCAGCAGCTTGGGACAGGTACAAGAGACCCAGTACTTC. Translating gives CASSLGQVQETQYF.

V and J are TRBV7-8 and TRBJ2-5, with 12 bases identical to TRBD2. Germline V gene sequence: CDR1 SGHVS, CDR2 FQNEAQ. This CDR3 has 18 residues. J was trimmed by 5 bases and V by 3 bases; bases with no gene match: 13. This chain's CDR3 is CASSFGLAGNPAVETQYF. The CDR3, as DNA: TGTGCCAGCAGCTTCGGACTAGCGGGAAATCCCGCCGTTGAGACCCAGTACTTC.

The chain has TRBV6-1 and TRBJ2-4; the D gene is possibly TRBD2 (5 bases). From germline, CDR1 is MNHNS and CDR2 SASEGT. Trimming stripped 4 bases from V and 0 bases from J, with 13 bases between. The CDR3 contains 16 residues. CDR3 residues: CASSAGSGKAKNIQYF. The CDR3 DNA sequence: TGTGCCAGCAGTGCGGGGAGCGGAAAAGCCAAAAACATTCAGTACTTC.

This chain links TRBV19 with TRBJ1-5; 8 bases align to TRBD1. The junction had 4 bases not matched to a gene; V was cut back by 4 bases and J by 2 bases. Per germline, CDR1 LNHDA and CDR2 SQIVND (reference sequence). The CDR3 totals 15 residues. CDR3 loop: CASSKDRAGNQPQHF. In DNA, the CDR3 is TGTGCCAGTAGTAAGGACAGGGCGGGCAATCAGCCCCAGCATTTT.

The chain has TRBV25-1 and TRBJ2-7, with TRBD1 as a possible D gene (6 bases). The CDR3 runs 16 residues. The V end lost 0 bases, the J end lost 2 bases, and 14 bases lay between the germline ends. Germline V gives CDR1 MGHDK, CDR2 SYGVNS. CDR3 nucleotides: TGTGCCAGCAGTGAATACAGGCAGGGGCGAGCCTACGAGCAGTACTTC. This sequence encodes CASSEYRQGRAYEQYF.

The chain recombines TRBV11-3 with TRBJ2-7; unclear D gene. Germline CDR1 reads SGHNT; CDR2 reads YENEEA. The germline V and J ends were trimmed by 2 bases and 3 bases, with 5 bases remaining between them. The CDR3 is 12 amino acids. CDR3 region: CASSLHSYEQYF. The CDR3, as DNA: TGTGCCAGCAGCTTACATAGCTACGAGCAGTACTTC.

The chain recombines TRBV5-6 with TRBJ2-7, with D possibly matching TRBD1 (6 bases). V lost 4 bases and J lost 5, with 13 bases in between. The CDR3 has 13 residues. Germline CDR1 SGHDT, CDR2 YYEEEE. The CDR3 DNA sequence: TGTGCCAGCAGCCCAACAGGGTTCGACGAGCAGTACTTC. Its translation: CASSPTGFDEQYF. Variable domain in full (rest from reference TRBV5-6 and TRBJ2-7): DAGVTQSPTHLIKTRGQQVTLRCSPKSGHDTVSWYQQALGQGPQFIFQYYEEEERQRGNFPDRFSGHQFPNYSSELNVNALLLGDSALYLCASSPTGFDEQYFGPGTRLTVT.

V usage is TRBV6-5 and J usage is TRBJ2-7; 10 bases map to TRBD2. V lost 2 bases to trimming and J lost 6 bases; unmatched junction nucleotides: 4. The CDR3 loop spans 14 amino acids. Germline assignment: CDR1 MNHEY and CDR2 SVGAGI. This chain's CDR3 is CASSYNQRGGEQYF. The CDR3, as DNA: TGTGCCAGCAGTTACAACCAGCGGGGGGGCGAGCAGTACTTC.

The chain links TRBV27 to TRBJ2-5; D not certain. This CDR3 region has 16 residues. Trimming shortened V by 5 bases and J by 3 bases, and 19 bases separated the two germline ends. CDR1 and CDR2 from the germline V gene are MNHEY and SMNVEV (reference sequence). The DNA of the CDR3 is TGTGCCAGCAGTGCGAGGAAAGGATCAATAAAAGAGACCCAGTACTTC. This sequence encodes CASSARKGSIKETQYF.

In its sample, this clone was seen once. This chain joins TRBV4-3 and TRBJ2-3, with D unresolved. CDR3 length: 14 amino acids. Between the trimmed V and J ends, which lost 0 bases and 7 bases, there was a span of 11 bases. CDR1 LGHNA and CDR2 YSLEER come from the germline V gene. The CDR3 DNA reads as TGCGCCAGCAGCCAAGATAGTGTCACTAATACGCAGTATTTT. This codes for CASSQDSVTNTQYF.

CDR3 amino acids: CASSQATGFQPQHF. The CDR3 nucleotides read TGCGCCAGCAGCCAAGCCACAGGGTTTCAGCCCCAGCATTTT. The chain recombines TRBV4-3 with TRBJ1-5; TRBD1 might be the D (6 bases). Per the germline V gene, CDR1 is LGHNA and CDR2 is YSLEER. V was clipped by 1 base and J by 6 bases, with 10 bases between them. There are 14 residues in the CDR3.

V is TRBV27 and J is TRBJ1-4, with D tentatively TRBD1 (5 bases). This CDR3 spans 15 amino acids. Germline V gives CDR1 MNHEY, CDR2 SMNVEV (reference sequence). V lost 3 bases and J 4 bases, leaving 12 bases between the germline ends. Here the CDR3 DNA reads TGTGCCAGCAGTTTTTTCTCAGGGAATAATGAAAAACTGTTTTTT. It translates to CASSFFSGNNEKLFF.

This chain joins TRBV28 and TRBJ2-7, with D perhaps TRBD2 (5 bases). V was shortened by 3 bases and J by 3 bases, with 15 bases between the two germline ends. Germline assignment: CDR1 MDHEN and CDR2 SYDVKM. CDR3 length: 15 amino acids. The CDR3 protein is CASSFRAGGFYEQYF. DNA of the CDR3: TGTGCCAGCAGTTTTCGGGCGGGCGGCTTCTACGAGCAGTACTTC.

The count of this clone is one. V usage is TRBV7-9 and J usage is TRBJ2-7; D gene uncertain. Trimming took off 5 bases at V and 4 bases at J, with 12 bases between the two ends. CDR1 is SEHNR, CDR2 FQNEAQ, per germline (reference sequence). The length of the CDR3 is 13 residues. Here the CDR3 DNA reads TGTGCCAGCAGCCCGCGAACGGAGTACGAGCAGTACTTC. This sequence encodes CASSPRTEYEQYF.

This clone appeared a single time. This sequence joins TRBV7-9 and TRBJ1-3, with a weak D call TRBD1 (5 bases). Germline CDR1 is SEHNR and CDR2 is FQNEAQ (reference sequence). The CDR3 loop spans 13 amino acids. Trimming pared 7 bases from V and 6 bases from J, leaving 13 bases between. CDR3 in DNA: TGTGCCAGCAACAAAGGGGCCGAAAACACCATATATTTT. It encodes CASNKGAENTIYF.

The chain employs TRBV7-2 and TRBJ2-1, with TRBD2 matching over 12 bases. Germline loops: CDR1 SGHTA, CDR2 FQGNSA. After removal of 0 bases from V and 8 bases from J, the junction contained 5 bases not matched to a gene. The CDR3 contains 16 residues. Here the CDR3 DNA reads TGTGCCAGCAGCTTAGCGTTGACTAGCGGGAGCTATGAGCAGTTCTTC. Its translation is CASSLALTSGSYEQFF.

V usage is TRBV18 and J usage is TRBJ1-6; 10 bases are shared with TRBD1. Trimming took 0 bases from V and 9 from J; bases not matched to a gene: 2. Germline CDR1 is KGHSH and CDR2 is LQKENI. CDR3 length equals 15 residues. In DNA form, the CDR3 reads TGTGCCAGCTCACCACCGGGACAGGGGATTTCACCCCTCCACTTT. Translated: CASSPPGQGISPLHF.

This clone is a singleton in its sample. V usage is TRBV18 and J usage is TRBJ2-3; 7 bases match TRBD2. The CDR3 is 13 residues long. Trimming took 5 bases from V and 4 from J; bases not matched to a gene: 3. From germline, CDR1 is KGHSH and CDR2 LQKENI. The DNA of the CDR3 is TGTGCCAGCTCAGCGGGGGTGGCAGATACGCAGTATTTT. It translates to CASSAGVADTQYF.

This sequence joins TRBV28 and TRBJ2-1; a possible D gene is TRBD2 (7 bases). The V end lost 1 base, the J end lost 0 bases, and 13 bases lay between the germline ends. This CDR3 comprises 17 residues. The germline V gene has CDR1 MDHEN and CDR2 SYDVKM. The CDR3 nucleotides read TGTGCCAGCAGTTTATATAGGGGAGGGGGCTCCTACAATGAGCAGTTCTTC. The encoded protein is CASSLYRGGGSYNEQFF. The complete variable domain, with remaining parts taken from reference TRBV28 and TRBJ2-1, reads DVKVTQSSRYLVKRTGEKVFLECVQDMDHENMFWYRQDPGLGLRLIYFSYDVKMKEKGDIPEGYSVSREKKERFSLILESASTNQTSMYLCASSLYRGGGSYNEQFFGPGTRLTVL.